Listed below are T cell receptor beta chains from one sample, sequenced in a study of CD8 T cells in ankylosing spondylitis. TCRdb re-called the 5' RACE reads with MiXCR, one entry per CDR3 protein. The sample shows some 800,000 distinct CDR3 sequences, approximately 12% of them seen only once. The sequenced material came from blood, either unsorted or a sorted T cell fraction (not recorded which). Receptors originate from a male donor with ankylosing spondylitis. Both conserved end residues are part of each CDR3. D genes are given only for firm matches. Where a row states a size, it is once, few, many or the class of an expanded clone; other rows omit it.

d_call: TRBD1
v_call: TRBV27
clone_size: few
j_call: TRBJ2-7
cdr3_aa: CATGKGQFNHEQYF
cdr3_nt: TGTGCCACCGGCAAGGGACAGTTTAACCACGAGCAGTACTTC

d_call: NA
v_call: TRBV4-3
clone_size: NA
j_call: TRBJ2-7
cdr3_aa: CASSQGTATYEQYF
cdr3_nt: TGCGCCAGCAGCCAAGGTACGGCGACCTACGAGCAGTACTTC

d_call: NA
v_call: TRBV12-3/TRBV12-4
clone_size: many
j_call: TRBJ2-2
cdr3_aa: CASSFGGNTGELFF
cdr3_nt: TGTGCCAGCAGTTTCGGGGGGAACACCGGGGAGCTGTTTTTT

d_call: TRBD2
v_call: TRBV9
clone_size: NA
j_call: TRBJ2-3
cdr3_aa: CASSDARGTDTQYF
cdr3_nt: TGTGCCAGCAGCGACGCGCGGGGGACAGATACGCAGTATTTT

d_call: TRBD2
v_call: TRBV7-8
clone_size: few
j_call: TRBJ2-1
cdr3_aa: CASSFGAGLYNEQFF
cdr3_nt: TGTGCCAGCAGCTTCGGAGCGGGGCTTTACAATGAGCAGTTCTTC

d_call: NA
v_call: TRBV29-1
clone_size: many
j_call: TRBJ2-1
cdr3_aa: CSVEGGTDEQFF
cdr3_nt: TGCAGCGTTGAAGGAGGGACCGATGAGCAGTTCTTC

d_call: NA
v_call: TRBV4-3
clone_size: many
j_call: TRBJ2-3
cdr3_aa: CASRAQGSTDTQYF
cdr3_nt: TGCGCCAGCAGAGCGCAGGGAAGCACAGATACGCAGTATTTT

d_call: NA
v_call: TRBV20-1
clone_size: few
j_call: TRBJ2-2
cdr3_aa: CSARMQISPGELFF
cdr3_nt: TGCAGTGCCCGTATGCAAATTAGCCCCGGGGAGCTGTTTTTT

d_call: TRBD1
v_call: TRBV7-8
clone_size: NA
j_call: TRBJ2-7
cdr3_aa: CASSTDRDDEQYF
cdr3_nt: TGTGCCAGCAGCACTGACAGGGACGACGAGCAGTACTTC

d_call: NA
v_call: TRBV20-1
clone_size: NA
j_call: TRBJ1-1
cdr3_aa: CSASRHVMNTEAFF
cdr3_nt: TGCAGTGCCTCCAGACATGTCATGAACACTGAAGCTTTCTTT

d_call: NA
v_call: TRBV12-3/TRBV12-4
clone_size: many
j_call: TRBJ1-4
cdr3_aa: CASSRWESGNEKLFF
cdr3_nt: TGTGCCAGCAGTCGGTGGGAATCCGGTAATGAAAAACTGTTTTTT

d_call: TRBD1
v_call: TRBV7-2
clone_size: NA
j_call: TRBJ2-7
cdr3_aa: CASSLVGGQGKYEQYF
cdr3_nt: TGTGCCAGCAGCTTAGTGGGCGGACAGGGAAAATACGAGCAGTACTTC

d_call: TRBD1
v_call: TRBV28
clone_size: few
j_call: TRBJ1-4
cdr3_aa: CASSFRQGAFEKLFF
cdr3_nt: TGTGCCAGCAGTTTTCGCCAGGGGGCATTTGAAAAACTGTTTTTT

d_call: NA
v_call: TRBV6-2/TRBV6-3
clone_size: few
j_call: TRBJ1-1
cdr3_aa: CASSYLTTTEAFF
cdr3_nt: TGTGCCAGCAGTTACTTAACGACGACTGAAGCTTTCTTT

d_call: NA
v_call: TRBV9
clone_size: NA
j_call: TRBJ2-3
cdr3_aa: CASSVGGRDTQYF
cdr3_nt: TGTGCCAGCAGCGTAGGGGGGAGGGATACGCAGTATTTT

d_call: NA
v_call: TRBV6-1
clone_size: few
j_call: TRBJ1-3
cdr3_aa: CAAKRHSGNTIYF
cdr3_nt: TGTGCCGCCAAGCGGCACTCTGGAAACACCATATATTTT

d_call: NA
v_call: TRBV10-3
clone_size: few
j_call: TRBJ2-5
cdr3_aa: CAISESMTLQETQYF
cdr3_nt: TGTGCCATCAGTGAGTCGATGACATTACAAGAGACCCAGTACTTC

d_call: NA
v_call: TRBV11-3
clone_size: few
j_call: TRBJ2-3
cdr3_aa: CASSSGIADTQYF
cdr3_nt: TGTGCCAGCAGTTCCGGGATAGCAGATACGCAGTATTTT

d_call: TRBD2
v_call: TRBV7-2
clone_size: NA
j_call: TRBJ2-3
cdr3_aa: CASSSLWGEGKADTQYF
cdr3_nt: TGTGCCAGCAGCTCCCTATGGGGGGAGGGGAAGGCGGATACGCAGTATTTT

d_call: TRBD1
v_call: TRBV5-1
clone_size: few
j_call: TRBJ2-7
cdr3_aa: CASSFMGQGPNEQYF
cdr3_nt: TGCGCCAGCAGCTTTATGGGACAGGGGCCCAACGAGCAGTACTTC

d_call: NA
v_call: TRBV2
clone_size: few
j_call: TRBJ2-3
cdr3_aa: CASSRDTSTDTQYF
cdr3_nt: TGTGCCAGCAGTCGGGACACTAGCACAGATACGCAGTATTTT

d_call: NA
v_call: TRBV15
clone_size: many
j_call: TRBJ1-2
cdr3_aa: CATSVGQNYGYTF
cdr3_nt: TGTGCCACCAGCGTAGGGCAGAACTATGGCTACACCTTC

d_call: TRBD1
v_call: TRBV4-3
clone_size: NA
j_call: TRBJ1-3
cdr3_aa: CASSRMTGGSGNTIYF
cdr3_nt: TGCGCCAGCAGCCGCATGACAGGGGGCTCTGGAAACACCATATATTTT

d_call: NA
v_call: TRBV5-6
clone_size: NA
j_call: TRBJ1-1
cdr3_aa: CASSSLQSIGQAFF
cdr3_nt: TGTGCCAGCAGCTCCTTGCAATCTATTGGCCAAGCTTTCTTT

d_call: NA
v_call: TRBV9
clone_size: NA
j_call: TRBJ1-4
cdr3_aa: CASSGLPGGGEKLFF
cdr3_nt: TGTGCCAGCAGCGGACTTCCAGGAGGCGGTGAAAAACTGTTTTTT

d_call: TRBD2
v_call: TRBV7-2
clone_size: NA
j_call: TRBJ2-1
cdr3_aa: CASSLERTSGSYNEQFF
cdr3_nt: TGTGCCAGCAGCCTCGAAAGGACTAGCGGGAGTTACAATGAGCAGTTCTTC

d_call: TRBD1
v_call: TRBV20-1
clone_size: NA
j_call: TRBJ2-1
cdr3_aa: CSARMFGTGEHLYNEQFF
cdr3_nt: TGCAGTGCTAGAATGTTTGGGACAGGGGAACACCTCTACAATGAGCAGTTCTTC

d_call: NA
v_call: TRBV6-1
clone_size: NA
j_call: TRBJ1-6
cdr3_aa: CASTQGVSNSPLHF
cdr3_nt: TGTGCCAGCACCCAAGGTGTTTCGAATTCACCCCTCCACTTT

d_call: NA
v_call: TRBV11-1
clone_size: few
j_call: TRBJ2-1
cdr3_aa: CASSSEAGTPYNEQFF
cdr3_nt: TGTGCCAGCAGCTCCGAAGCGGGGACACCCTACAATGAGCAGTTCTTC

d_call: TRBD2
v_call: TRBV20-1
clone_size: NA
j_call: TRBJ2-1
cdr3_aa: CSALSGRTSYNEQFF
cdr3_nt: TGCAGTGCTCTTAGCGGGAGGACATCCTACAATGAGCAGTTCTTC

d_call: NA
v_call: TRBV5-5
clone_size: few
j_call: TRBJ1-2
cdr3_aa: CASSLVRVGSYTF
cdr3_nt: TGTGCCAGCAGCTTGGTCAGGGTTGGAAGCTACACCTTC

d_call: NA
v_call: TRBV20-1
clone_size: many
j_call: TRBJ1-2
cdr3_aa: CSAIETDKNYGYTF
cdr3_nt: TGCAGTGCTATAGAGACAGATAAAAACTATGGCTACACCTTC

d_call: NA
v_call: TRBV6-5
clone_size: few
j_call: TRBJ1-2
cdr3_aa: CASMGFYGYTF
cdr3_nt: TGTGCCAGCATGGGGTTTTATGGCTACACCTTC

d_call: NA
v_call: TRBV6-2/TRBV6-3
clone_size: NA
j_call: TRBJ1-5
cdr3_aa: CASNHRDSNQPQHF
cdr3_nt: TGTGCCAGCAATCACCGGGACAGCAATCAGCCCCAGCATTTT

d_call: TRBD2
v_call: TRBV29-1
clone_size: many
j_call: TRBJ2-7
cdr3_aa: CSVGPLSSGTYEQYF
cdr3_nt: TGCAGCGTTGGGCCCTTGAGTAGCGGGACCTACGAGCAGTACTTC

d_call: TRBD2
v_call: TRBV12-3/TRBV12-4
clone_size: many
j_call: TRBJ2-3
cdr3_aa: CASSGGLAYHTDTQYF
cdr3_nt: TGTGCCAGCAGTGGAGGACTAGCGTATCACACAGATACGCAGTATTTT

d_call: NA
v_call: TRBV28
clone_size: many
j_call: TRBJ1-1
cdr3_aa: CASSLWGGRGEAFF
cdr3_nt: TGTGCCAGCAGTTTATGGGGAGGACGCGGGGAAGCTTTCTTT

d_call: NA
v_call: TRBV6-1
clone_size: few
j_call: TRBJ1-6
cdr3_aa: CASSAYTRAPLHF
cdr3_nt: TGTGCCAGCAGTGCCTACACCCGGGCCCCGCTCCACTTT

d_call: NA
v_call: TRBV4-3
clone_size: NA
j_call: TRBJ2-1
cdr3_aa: CASRALGTRHNEQFF
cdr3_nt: TGCGCCAGCAGGGCCCTTGGGACACGTCACAATGAGCAGTTCTTC

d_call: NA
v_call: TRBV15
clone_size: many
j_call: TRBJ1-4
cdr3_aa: CATSRDALARGLFF
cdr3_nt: TGTGCCACCAGCAGAGATGCCCTCGCAAGAGGACTGTTTTTT

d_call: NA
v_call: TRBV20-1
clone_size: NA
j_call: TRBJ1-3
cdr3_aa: CSARTGPLGNTIYF
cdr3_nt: TGCAGTGCTAGGACCGGGCCCTTGGGAAACACCATATATTTT

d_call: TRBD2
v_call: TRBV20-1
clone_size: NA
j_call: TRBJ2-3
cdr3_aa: CSARGGLAVDTQYF
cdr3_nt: TGCAGTGCTAGGGGGGGACTAGCAGTGGATACGCAGTATTTT

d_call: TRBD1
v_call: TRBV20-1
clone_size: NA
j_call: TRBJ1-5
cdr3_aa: CSARERTGNQPQHF
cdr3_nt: TGCAGTGCTAGAGAGCGGACAGGGAATCAGCCCCAGCATTTT

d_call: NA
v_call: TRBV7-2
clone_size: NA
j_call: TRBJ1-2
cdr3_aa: CASSLAGGDGYGYTF
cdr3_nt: TGTGCCAGCAGCTTAGCGGGGGGGGACGGCTATGGCTACACCTTC

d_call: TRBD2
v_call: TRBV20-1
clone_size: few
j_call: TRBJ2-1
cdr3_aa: CSARHPGLAGDGSSYNEQFF
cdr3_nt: TGCAGTGCTAGGCACCCGGGACTAGCGGGAGATGGGAGCTCCTACAATGAGCAGTTCTTC

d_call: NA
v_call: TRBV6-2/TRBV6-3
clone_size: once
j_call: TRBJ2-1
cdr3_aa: CASRERGDKDNEQFF
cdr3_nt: TGTGCCAGCAGGGAAAGGGGAGATAAGGACAATGAGCAGTTCTTC

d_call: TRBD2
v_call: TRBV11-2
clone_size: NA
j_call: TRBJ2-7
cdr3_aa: CASSRAGTRIGEQYF
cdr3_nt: TGTGCCAGCAGCCGAGCCGGGACTAGGATCGGCGAGCAGTACTTC

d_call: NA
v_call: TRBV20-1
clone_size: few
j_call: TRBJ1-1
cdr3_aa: CSAREPQAEAFF
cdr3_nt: TGCAGTGCTAGAGAACCTCAGGCTGAAGCTTTCTTT

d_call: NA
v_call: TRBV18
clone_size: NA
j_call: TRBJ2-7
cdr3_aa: CASSFAGEGYEQYF
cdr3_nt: TGTGCCAGCTCTTTCGCGGGTGAGGGCTACGAGCAGTACTTC

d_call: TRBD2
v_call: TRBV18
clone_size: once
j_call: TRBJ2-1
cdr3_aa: CASSPPTSGGYNEQFF
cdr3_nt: TGTGCCAGCTCACCACCGACTAGCGGGGGGTACAATGAGCAGTTCTTC

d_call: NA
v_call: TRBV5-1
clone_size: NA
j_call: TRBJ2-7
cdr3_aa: CASSYTGLRSYEQYF
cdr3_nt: TGCGCCAGCAGCTATACGGGATTGCGTTCTTACGAGCAGTACTTC

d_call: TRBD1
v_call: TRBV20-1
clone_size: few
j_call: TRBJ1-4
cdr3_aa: CSALGQPAEKLFF
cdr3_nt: TGCAGTGCGCTGGGACAGCCGGCTGAAAAACTGTTTTTT

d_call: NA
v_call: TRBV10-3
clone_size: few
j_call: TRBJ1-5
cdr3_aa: CATRQADQPQHF
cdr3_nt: TGTGCCACTCGACAGGCTGATCAGCCCCAGCATTTT

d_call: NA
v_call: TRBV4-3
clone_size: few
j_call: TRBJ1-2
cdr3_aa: CASSQGRRLSRYGYTF
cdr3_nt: TGCGCCAGCAGCCAAGGTCGACGCCTTAGCCGCTATGGCTACACCTTC